This is a list of T cell receptor beta chains from one sample in a study of blood T cell repertoires in COVID-19. Method: immunoSEQ multiplex PCR; TCRdb's copy keeps in-frame clones and lacks some. The sample carries tens of thousands of clones, over 70% recorded once. Sequenced material: peripheral blood. These receptors were collected from a man aged 65 to 85 with COVID-19, enrolled during active disease. CDR3s leave out the opening cysteine and the closing phenylalanine or tryptophan.

v_gene	j_gene	CDR3aa
TRBV14	TRBJ2-2	ASSQYRTNTGELF
TRBV19	TRBJ1-1	ASRTRGIHTEAF
TRBV7-3	TRBJ1-4	ASSSNRGEKLF
TRBV28	TRBJ1-5	ASSFLQGYNQPQH
TRBV21-1	TRBJ1-2	ASSKAQGGYGYT
TRBV27	TRBJ2-7	ASSLTPGGGIIYEQY
TRBV28	TRBJ1-5	ASSLSYQPQH
TRBV27	TRBJ1-1	ASSALTAPETEAF
TRBV6-2/TRBV6-3	TRBJ1-1	ASSYSAGQGWTEAF
TRBV19	TRBJ2-1	ASRKRRGLVYNEQF
TRBV28	TRBJ2-5	ASSSSTETQY
TRBV27	TRBJ2-5	ASSLTRREGRETQY
TRBV5-4	TRBJ2-6	ASSLEGDSGANVLT
TRBV15	TRBJ2-7	ATRGTGNEQY
TRBV7-2	TRBJ1-2	ASSRTENYGYT
TRBV28	TRBJ2-7	ASSSRLAGVVYEQY
TRBV7-3	TRBJ2-7	ASSLMLGPYEQY
TRBV5-4	TRBJ2-3	ASSPGDRGTDTQY
TRBV6-6	TRBJ1-5	ASSTPGSGNQPQH
TRBV7-6	TRBJ2-7	ASSLLTSGSSYEQY
TRBV7-8	TRBJ2-2	ASSPRDEGTGELF